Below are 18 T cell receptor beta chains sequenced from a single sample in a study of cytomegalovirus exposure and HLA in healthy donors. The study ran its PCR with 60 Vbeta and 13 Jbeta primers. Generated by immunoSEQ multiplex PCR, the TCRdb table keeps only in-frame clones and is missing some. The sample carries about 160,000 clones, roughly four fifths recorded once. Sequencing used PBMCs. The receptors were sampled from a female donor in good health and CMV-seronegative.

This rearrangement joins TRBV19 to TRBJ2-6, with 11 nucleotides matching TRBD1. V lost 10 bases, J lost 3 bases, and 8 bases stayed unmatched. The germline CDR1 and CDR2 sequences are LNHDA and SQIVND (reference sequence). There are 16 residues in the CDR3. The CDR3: CATRTGGQGGANVLTF. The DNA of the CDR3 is TGTGCCACCCGGACAGGGGGCCAAGGTGGGGCCAACGTCCTGACTTTC.

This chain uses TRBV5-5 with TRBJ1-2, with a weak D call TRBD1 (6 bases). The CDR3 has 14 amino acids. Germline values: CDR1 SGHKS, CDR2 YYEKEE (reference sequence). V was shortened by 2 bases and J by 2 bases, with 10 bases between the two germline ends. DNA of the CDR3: TGTGCCAGCAGCTTCGGGGGGCGCAACTATGGCTACACCTTC. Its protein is CASSFGGRNYGYTF.

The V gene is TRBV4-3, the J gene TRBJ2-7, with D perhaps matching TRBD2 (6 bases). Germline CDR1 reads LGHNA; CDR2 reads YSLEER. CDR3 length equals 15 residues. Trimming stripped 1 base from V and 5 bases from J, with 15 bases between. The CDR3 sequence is CASSQVGGRRDEQYF. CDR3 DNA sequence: TGCGCCAGCAGCCAAGTCGGGGGTCGAAGAGACGAGCAGTACTTC.

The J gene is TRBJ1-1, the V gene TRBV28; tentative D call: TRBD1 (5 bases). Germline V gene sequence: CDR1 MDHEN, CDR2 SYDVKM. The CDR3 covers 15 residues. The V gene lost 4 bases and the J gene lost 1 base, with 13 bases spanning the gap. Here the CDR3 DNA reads TGTGCCAGCAGTTCGGGGGGGGTCTCGAACACTGAAGCTTTCTTT. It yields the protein CASSSGGVSNTEAFF.

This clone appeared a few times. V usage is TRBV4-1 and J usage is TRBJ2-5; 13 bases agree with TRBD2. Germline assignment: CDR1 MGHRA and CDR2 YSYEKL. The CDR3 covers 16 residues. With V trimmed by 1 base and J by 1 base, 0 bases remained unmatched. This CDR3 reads CASSQGTSGGQETQYF. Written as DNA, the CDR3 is TGCGCCAGCAGCCAAGGGACTAGCGGGGGCCAAGAGACCCAGTACTTC.

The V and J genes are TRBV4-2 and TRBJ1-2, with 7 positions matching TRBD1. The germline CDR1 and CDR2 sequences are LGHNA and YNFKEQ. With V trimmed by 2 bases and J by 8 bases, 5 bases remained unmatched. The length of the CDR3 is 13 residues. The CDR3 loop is CASSQKGARGYTF. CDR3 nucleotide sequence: TGTGCCAGCAGCCAAAAGGGGGCCAGGGGCTACACCTTC.

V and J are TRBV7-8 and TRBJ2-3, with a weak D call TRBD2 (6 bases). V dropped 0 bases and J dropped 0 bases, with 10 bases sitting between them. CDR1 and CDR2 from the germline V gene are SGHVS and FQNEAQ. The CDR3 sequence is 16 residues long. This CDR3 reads CASSLAGGTSTDTQYF. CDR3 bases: TGTGCCAGCAGCTTAGCGGGAGGTACTAGCACAGATACGCAGTATTTT. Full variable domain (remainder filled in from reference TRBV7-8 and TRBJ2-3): GAGVSQSPRYKVAKRGQDVALRCDPISGHVSLFWYQQALGQGPEFLTYFQNEAQLDKSGLPSDRFFAERPEGSVSTLKIQRTQQEDSAVYLCASSLAGGTSTDTQYFGPGTRLTVL.

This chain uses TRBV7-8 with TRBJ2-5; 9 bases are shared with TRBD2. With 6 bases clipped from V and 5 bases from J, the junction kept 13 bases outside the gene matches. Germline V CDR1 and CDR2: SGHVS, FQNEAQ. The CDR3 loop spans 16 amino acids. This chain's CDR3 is CASRGFGRGGLETQYF. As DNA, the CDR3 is TGTGCCAGCAGGGGATTTGGGCGGGGGGGCCTTGAGACCCAGTACTTC.

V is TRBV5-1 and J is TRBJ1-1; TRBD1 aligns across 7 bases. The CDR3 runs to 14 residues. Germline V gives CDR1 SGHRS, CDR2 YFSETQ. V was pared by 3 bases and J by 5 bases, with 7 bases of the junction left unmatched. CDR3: CASSSTGSGTEAFF. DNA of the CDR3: TGCGCCAGCAGCTCGACAGGGTCGGGAACTGAAGCTTTCTTT.

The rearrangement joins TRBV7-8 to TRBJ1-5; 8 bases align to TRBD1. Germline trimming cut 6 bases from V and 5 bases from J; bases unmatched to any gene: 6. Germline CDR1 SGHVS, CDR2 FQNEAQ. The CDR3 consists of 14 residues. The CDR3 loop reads CASRTDRGDQPQHF. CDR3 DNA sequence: TGTGCCAGCAGAACCGACAGGGGAGATCAGCCCCAGCATTTT.

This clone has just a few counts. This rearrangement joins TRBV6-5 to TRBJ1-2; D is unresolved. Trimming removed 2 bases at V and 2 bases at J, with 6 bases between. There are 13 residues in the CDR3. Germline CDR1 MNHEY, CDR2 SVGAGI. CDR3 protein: CASSYGENYGYTF. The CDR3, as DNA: TGTGCCAGCAGTTACGGAGAAAACTATGGCTACACCTTC.

The CDR3 region is CASSQGPGTGELFF. In DNA form, the CDR3 reads TGCGCCAGCAGCCAGGGTCCGGGGACCGGGGAGCTGTTTTTT. This chain links TRBV4-3 with TRBJ2-2, with D maybe TRBD2 (5 bases). Trimming removed 3 bases at V and 5 bases at J, with 10 bases between. The length of the CDR3 is 14 residues. Germline V gene sequence: CDR1 LGHNA, CDR2 YSLEER.

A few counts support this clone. CDR3 coding DNA: TGTGCCAGCAGCTCGGGGGGGACAGACTACAATGAGCAGTTCTTC. Protein: CASSSGGTDYNEQFF. The gene calls are TRBV11-3 and TRBJ2-1, with D possibly matching TRBD2 (8 bases). In germline, CDR1 is SGHNT, CDR2 YENEEA. This CDR3 region has 15 residues. The V gene lost 4 bases and the J gene lost 3 bases, with 13 bases spanning the gap.

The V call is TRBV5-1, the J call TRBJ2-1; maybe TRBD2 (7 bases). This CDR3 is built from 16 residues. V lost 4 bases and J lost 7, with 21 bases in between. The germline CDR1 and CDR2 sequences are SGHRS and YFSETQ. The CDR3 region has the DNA TGCGCCAGCAGCGCCTCAACCCCCCGGGGGGCAAATGAGCAGTTCTTC. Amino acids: CASSASTPRGANEQFF.

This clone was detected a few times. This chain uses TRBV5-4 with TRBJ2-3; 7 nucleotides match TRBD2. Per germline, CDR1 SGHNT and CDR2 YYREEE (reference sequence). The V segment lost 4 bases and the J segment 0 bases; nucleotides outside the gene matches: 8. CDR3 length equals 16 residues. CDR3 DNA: TGTGCCAGCAGCACCGGGCCTAGCGGTAGCACAGATACGCAGTATTTT. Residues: CASSTGPSGSTDTQYF.

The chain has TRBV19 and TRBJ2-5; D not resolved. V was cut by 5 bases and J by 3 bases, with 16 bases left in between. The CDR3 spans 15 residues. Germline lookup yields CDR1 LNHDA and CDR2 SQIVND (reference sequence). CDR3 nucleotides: TGTGCCAGTAGTCTGTCGATGGGCCGAAAAGAGACCCAGTACTTC. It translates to CASSLSMGRKETQYF.

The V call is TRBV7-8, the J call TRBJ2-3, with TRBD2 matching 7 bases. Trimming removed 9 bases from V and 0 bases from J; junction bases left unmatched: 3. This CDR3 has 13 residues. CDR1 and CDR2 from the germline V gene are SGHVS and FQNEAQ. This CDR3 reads CASEAGSTDTQYF. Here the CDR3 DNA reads TGTGCCAGTGAAGCGGGGAGCACAGATACGCAGTATTTT.

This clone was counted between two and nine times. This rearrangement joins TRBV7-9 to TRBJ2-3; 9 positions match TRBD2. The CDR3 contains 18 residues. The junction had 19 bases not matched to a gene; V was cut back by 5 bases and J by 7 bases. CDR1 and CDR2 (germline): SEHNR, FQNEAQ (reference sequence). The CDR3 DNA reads TGTGCCAGCAGCCTCGCGTTAGCGGGAGCCGGCCCCCTCCATACGCAGTATTTT. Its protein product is CASSLALAGAGPLHTQYF.